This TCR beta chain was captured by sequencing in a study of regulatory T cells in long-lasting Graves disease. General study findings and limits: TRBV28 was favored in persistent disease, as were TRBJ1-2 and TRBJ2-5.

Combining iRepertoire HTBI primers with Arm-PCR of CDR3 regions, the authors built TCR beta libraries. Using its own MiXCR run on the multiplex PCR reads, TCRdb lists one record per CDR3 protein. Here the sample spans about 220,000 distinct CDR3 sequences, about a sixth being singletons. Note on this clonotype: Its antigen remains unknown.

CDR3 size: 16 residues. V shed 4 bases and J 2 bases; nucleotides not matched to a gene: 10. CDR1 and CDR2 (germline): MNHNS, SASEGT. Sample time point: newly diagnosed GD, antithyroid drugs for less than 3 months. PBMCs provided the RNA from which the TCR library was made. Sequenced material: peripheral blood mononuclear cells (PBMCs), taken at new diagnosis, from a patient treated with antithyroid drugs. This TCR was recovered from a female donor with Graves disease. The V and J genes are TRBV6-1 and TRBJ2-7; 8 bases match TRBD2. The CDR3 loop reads CASSVAPGLGTYEQYF. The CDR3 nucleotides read TGTGCCAGCAGTGTTGCCCCGGGACTAGGAACCTACGAGCAGTACTTC.